The T cell receptor (beta chain) described here comes from a study of cytomegalovirus exposure and HLA in healthy donors. Notes on this clone: Its antigen is unidentified.

Primers included in the PCR were 60 Vbeta and 13 Jbeta primers. TCRdb keeps only in-frame clones here, not all; method: immunoSEQ multiplex PCR. The table shows 40,000 or so clones, with about 78% occurring only once. Study findings and constraints: In a later analysis, DRB1 alleles had the most associated TCRs; HLA-C alleles the fewest.

The sequencing input was PBMCs. The receptor was derived from a woman aged 25 to 39 in good health and CMV-seronegative.

CDR3 protein: CASSEMRWNTEAFF. The CDR3 nucleotides are TGTGCCAGCAGTGAAATGCGGTGGAACACTGAAGCTTTCTTT. The chain is built from TRBV6-1 and TRBJ1-1; D is uncertain. The CDR3 has 14 amino acids. Germline values: CDR1 MNHNS, CDR2 SASEGT. Trimming stripped 2 bases from V and 1 base from J, with 8 bases between.